The 15 T cell receptor beta chains below come from one sample, sequenced in a study of monozygotic twins with inflammatory bowel disease. Following a re-call of the 5' RACE reads, TCRdb has one entry per CDR3 protein and lacks DNA. The ten most abundant clones cover roughly 2.5% of a sample with approximately 400,000 distinct CDR3 sequences. Sequencing used blood. The source of these receptors is a human donor with ulcerative colitis or Crohn's disease, or a healthy co-twin of an affected twin (not recorded which).

The gene calls are TRBV5-1 and TRBJ2-5; the TCRdb D gene call, TRBD1, has no DNA to confirm it. The CDR3 covers 14 residues. The germline V gene has CDR1 SGHRS and CDR2 YFSETQ. The CDR3 sequence: CASSFQGAQETQYF.

V usage is TRBV5-1 and J usage is TRBJ2-1; with no DNA, the TCRdb D assignment of TRBD1 cannot be verified. The CDR3 sequence is 16 residues long. Germline CDR1 SGHRS, CDR2 YFSETQ. The CDR3 loop is CASSFSARQLSNEQFF.

V is TRBV20-1 and J is TRBJ2-3; TCRdb lists TRBD1, though no DNA is available to test this call. The germline CDR1 and CDR2 sequences are DFQATT and SNEGSKA (reference sequence). This CDR3 is built from 16 residues. CDR3 in amino acids: CSARTNRDGNTDTQYF.

This chain links TRBV20-1 with TRBJ2-7; TCRdb calls TRBD2, which cannot be checked without DNA. This CDR3 has 16 residues. Germline CDR1 and CDR2: DFQATT and SNEGSKA (reference sequence). The CDR3: CSALPIDGYGVYEQYF.

This chain links TRBV20-1 with TRBJ2-1; TCRdb outputs TRBD2, but without DNA this stays unchecked. CDR3 length: 14 residues. Germline V lookup: CDR1 DFQATT, CDR2 SNEGSKA (reference sequence). The CDR3 is CSASGRNAYNEQFF.

This rearrangement joins TRBV20-1 to TRBJ1-5. This CDR3 spans 14 amino acids. Germline assignment: CDR1 DFQATT and CDR2 SNEGSKA (reference sequence). The CDR3 sequence: CSARSRRGAQPQHF.

The CDR3 here is CASSHWVGLAGDEQYF. This chain uses TRBV11-2 with TRBJ2-7; as DNA is missing, the TRBD2 call by TCRdb cannot be tested. There are 16 residues in the CDR3. Germline CDR1 and CDR2: SGHAT and FQNNGV.

The chain recombines TRBV10-3 with TRBJ1-6. Germline values: CDR1 ENHRY, CDR2 SYGVKD. The CDR3 has 14 amino acids. This CDR3 reads CAISADHGRSPLHF.

The chain couples TRBV20-1 to TRBJ1-1; TCRdb's D gene call, TRBD1, goes unchecked for lack of DNA. The CDR3 extends over 12 amino acids. The V gene's germline CDR1 is DFQATT and CDR2 SNEGSKA (reference sequence). This chain's CDR3 is CSAREGGTEAFF.

The chain joins TRBV5-1 to TRBJ2-4; the D call from TCRdb, TRBD2, cannot be confirmed without DNA. The CDR3 extends over 15 amino acids. Germline CDR1 SGHRS, CDR2 YFSETQ. The CDR3 here is CASSLGGGRMNIQYF.

The chain combines TRBV6-5 with TRBJ2-7; TCRdb picks TRBD1, but there is no DNA to check that call. Germline CDR1 is MNHEY and CDR2 is SVGAGI. The CDR3 has 15 residues. This CDR3 reads CASSSLGRSSYEQYF.

This chain uses TRBV11-2 with TRBJ2-2. The CDR3 has 11 residues. The germline V gene encodes CDR1 SGHAT and CDR2 FQNNGV. CDR3 sequence reads: CASSFSVELFF. The whole variable domain, remainder taken from reference TRBV11-2 and TRBJ2-2, is EAGVAQSPRYKIIEKRQSVAFWCNPISGHATLYWYQQILGQGPKLLIQFQNNGVVDDSQLPKDRFSAERLKGVDSTLKIQPAKLEDSAVYLCASSFSVELFFGEGSRLTVL.

The chain combines TRBV11-2 with TRBJ1-1. Germline V gene data show CDR1 as SGHAT and CDR2 as FQNNGV. The CDR3 sequence is 13 residues long. The CDR3 protein is CASSRTRDTEAFF.

This chain joins TRBV11-2 and TRBJ1-2. Germline V lookup: CDR1 SGHAT, CDR2 FQNNGV. This CDR3 region has 15 residues. The CDR3 sequence is CASSPRLDPPDGYTF.

This rearrangement joins TRBV10-3 to TRBJ2-2; TCRdb designates TRBD1, a call that cannot be tested without DNA. The CDR3 is made up of 15 amino acids. Germline loops: CDR1 ENHRY, CDR2 SYGVKD. This CDR3 reads CAISRQFPSTGELFF.